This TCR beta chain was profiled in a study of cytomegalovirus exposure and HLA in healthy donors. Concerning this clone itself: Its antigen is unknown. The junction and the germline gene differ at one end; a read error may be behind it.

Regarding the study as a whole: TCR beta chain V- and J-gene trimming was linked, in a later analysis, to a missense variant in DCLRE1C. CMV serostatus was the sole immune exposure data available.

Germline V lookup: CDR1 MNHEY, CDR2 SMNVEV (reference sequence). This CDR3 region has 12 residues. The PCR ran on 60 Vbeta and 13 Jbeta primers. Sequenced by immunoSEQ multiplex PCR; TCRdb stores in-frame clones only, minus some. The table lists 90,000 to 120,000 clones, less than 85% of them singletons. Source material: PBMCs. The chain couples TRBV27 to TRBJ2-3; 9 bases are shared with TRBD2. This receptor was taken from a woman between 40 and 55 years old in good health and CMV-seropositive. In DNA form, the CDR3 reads TGCGCTATAGGGCGGGGGGGAAATACGCAGTATTTT. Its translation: CAIGRGGNTQYF.